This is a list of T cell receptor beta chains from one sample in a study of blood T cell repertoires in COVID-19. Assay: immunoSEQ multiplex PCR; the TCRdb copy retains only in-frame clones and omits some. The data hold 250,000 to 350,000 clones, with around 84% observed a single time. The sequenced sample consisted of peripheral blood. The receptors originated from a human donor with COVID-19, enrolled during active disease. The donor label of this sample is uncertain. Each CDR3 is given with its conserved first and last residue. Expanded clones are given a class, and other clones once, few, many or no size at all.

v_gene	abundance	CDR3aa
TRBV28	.	CASTTGGSNEQFF
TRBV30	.	CAWTELRGYGYTF
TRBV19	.	CASSILGGEAFF
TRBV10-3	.	CAISDLGGDTEAFF
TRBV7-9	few	CASSSSGTGDPGNEQFF
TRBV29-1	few	CSVDGGDTQYF
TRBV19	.	CASSLTSGRTPFTDTQYF
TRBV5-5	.	CASSWERENTEAFF
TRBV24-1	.	CATRGSGPYNEQFF
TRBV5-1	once	CASSLDNRDGTEAFF